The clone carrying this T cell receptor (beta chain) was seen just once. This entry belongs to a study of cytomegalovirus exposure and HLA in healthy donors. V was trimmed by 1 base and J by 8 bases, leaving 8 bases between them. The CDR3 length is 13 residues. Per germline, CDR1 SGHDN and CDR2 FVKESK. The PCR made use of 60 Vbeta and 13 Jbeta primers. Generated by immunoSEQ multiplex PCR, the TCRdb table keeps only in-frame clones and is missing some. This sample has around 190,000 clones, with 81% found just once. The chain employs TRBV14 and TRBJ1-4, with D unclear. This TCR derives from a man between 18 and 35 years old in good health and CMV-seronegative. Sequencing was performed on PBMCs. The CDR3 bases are TGTGCCAGCAGCCAAGTAGCGGGGGAAAAACTGTTTTTT. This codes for CASSQVAGEKLFF. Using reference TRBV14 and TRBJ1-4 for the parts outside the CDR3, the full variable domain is EAGVTQFPSHSVIEKGQTVTLRCDPISGHDNLYWYRRVMGKEIKFLLHFVKESKQDESGMPNNRFLAERTGGTYSTLKVQPAELEDSGVYFCASSQVAGEKLFFGSGTQLSVL.